The rows below give T cell receptor beta chains drawn from one sample of a study of regulatory T cells in long-lasting Graves disease. TCRdb itself ran the multiplex PCR reads through MiXCR, one entry per CDR3 protein. The sample includes about 370,000 distinct CDR3 sequences, about a sixth of them seen just once. Sample: peripheral blood mononuclear cells (PBMCs), taken at new diagnosis, from a patient treated with antithyroid drugs. These receptors came from a female donor with Graves disease. Both conserved end residues are part of each CDR3. Fields, in order: D gene, clone size, V gene, J gene, CDR3 DNA, CDR3 protein. The D gene is left open where the match is weak. Size tells how often a clone was seen (once, few, many) or the class of an expanded clone, and some rows leave it out.

.	.	TRBV19	TRBJ1-1	TGTGCCAGTAGTATAATGAGAGGGGCTGAAGCTTTCTTT	CASSIMRGAEAFF
TRBD2	.	TRBV10-3	TRBJ2-5	TGTGCCATCGGACTAGCGGAAGAGACCCAGTACTTC	CAIGLAEETQYF
.	few	TRBV18	TRBJ1-4	TGTGCCAGCTCACCACTCAGGACAGATAATGAAAAACTGTTTTTT	CASSPLRTDNEKLFF
.	many	TRBV30	TRBJ2-1	TGTGCCTGGGGGGGACTCTCTCACAATGAGCAGTTCTTC	CAWGGLSHNEQFF
.	.	TRBV20-1	TRBJ2-3	TGCAGTGCTAGAGATCCCGGAGATACGCAGTATTTT	CSARDPGDTQYF
.	many	TRBV19	TRBJ1-5	TGTGCCAGTAGTATGACGAGTGGAGGATCAGCCCAGCATTTT	CASSMTSGGSAQHF
TRBD2	.	TRBV4-2	TRBJ2-1	TGTGCCAGCAGCCAAGTTCTAGCGGGAAAAGGGGACAATGAGCAGTTCTTC	CASSQVLAGKGDNEQFF
.	many	TRBV7-2	TRBJ2-5	TGTGCCAGCAGTCCAGGGGGGCAGGGGAGCGAAGAGACCCAGTACTTC	CASSPGGQGSEETQYF
.	many	TRBV12-3/TRBV12-4	TRBJ1-1	TGTGCCAGCAGTTTATATTTCTGGGGCAGAATGAACACTGAAGCTTTCTTT	CASSLYFWGRMNTEAFF
TRBD2	.	TRBV28	TRBJ2-7	TGTGCCAGCAGTTTACCGACTAGCGGGAGGTACGAGCAGTACTTC	CASSLPTSGRYEQYF